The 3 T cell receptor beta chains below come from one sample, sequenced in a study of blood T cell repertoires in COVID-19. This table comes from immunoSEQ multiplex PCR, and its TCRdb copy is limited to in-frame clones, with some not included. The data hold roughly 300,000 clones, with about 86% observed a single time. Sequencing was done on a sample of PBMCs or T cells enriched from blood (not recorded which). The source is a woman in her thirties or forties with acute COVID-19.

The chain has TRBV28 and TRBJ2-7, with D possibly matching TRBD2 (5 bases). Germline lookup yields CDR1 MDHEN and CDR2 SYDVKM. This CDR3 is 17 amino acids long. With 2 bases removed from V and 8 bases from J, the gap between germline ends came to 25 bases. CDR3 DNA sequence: TGTGCCAGCAGTTTACCGCCCCGGGGTTCCAGTACGACAAAGCAGTACTTC. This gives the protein CASSLPPRGSSTTKQYF.

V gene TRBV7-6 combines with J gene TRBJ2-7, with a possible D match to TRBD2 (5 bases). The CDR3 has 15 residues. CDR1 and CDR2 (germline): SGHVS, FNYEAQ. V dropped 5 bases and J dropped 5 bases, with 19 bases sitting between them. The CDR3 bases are TGTGCCAGCAGCGACATTCGGGGATCCGGCCACGAGCAGTACTTC. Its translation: CASSDIRGSGHEQYF.

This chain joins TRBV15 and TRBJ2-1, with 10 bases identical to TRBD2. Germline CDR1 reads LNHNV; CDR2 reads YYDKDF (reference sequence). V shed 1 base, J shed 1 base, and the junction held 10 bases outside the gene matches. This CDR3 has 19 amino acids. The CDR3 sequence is CATSRGGSGRIGSYNEQFF. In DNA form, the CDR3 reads TGTGCCACCAGCAGAGGGGGTAGCGGGAGGATTGGGTCCTACAATGAGCAGTTCTTC. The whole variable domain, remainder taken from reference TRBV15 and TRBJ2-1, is DAMVIQNPRYQVTQFGKPVTLSCSQTLNHNVMYWYQQKSSQAPKLLFHYYDKDFNNEADTPDNFQSRRPNTSFCFLDIRSPGLGDTAMYLCATSRGGSGRIGSYNEQFFGPGTRLTVL.